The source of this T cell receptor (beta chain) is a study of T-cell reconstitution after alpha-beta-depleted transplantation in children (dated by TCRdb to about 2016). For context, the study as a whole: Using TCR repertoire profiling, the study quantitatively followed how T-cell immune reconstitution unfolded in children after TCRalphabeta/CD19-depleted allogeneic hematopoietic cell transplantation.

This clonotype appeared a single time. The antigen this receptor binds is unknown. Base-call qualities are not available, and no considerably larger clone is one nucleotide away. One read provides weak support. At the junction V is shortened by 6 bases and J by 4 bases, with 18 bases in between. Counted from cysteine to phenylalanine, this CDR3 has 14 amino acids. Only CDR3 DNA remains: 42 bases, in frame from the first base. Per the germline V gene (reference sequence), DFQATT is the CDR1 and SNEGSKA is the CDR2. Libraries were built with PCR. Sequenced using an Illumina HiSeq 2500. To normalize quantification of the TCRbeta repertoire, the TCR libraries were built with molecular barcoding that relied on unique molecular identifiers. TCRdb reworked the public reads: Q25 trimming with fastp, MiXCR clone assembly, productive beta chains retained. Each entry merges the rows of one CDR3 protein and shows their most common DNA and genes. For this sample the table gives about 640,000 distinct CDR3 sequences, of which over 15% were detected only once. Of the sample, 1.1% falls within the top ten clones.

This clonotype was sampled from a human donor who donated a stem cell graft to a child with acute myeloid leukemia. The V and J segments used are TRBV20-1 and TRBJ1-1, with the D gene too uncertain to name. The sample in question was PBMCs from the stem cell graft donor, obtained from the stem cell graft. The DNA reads TGCAGTGCCCCTGTTACTATACTGGGCACTGAAGCTTTCTTT. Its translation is CSAPVTILGTEAFF.